This section outlines one T cell receptor (beta chain) sequence together with its context. Its antigen remains unidentified. Execution of the assay was at deep level. It was across several immunoSEQ plates that each subset's genomic DNA was evenly split. Produced via immunoSEQ multiplex PCR; TCRdb's table is partial and in-frame only. The table lists about 2 million clones, approximately 94% of them singletons. Losses at the gene ends were 4 bases for V and 6 bases for J; bases not matched to a gene: 4. Germline V lookup: CDR1 SGHDN, CDR2 FVKESK. The CDR3 is 15 residues long. Naive CD8 cells were CD45RO-negative, positively selected for CCR7, excluding terminally differentiated effector memory CD45RA+ cells. This sample was taken from a study of shared clonotypes between healthy human individuals. Broader study findings: Across a handful of donors, naive CD4 shared about 5%, naive CD8 over 3%, memory CD4 roughly 2.5%, memory CD8 0.4% to 0.5%.

The TCR originated in a man aged 18 to 29 in good health. The sequencing input was naive CD8+ T cells sorted from blood. The V gene is TRBV14, the J gene TRBJ1-6, with 9 bases identical to TRBD1. The CDR3 region has the DNA TGTGCCAGCAGCCTAGAGGGACAGGGTAATTCACCCCTCCACTTT. Translated, it gives CASSLEGQGNSPLHF.